The 24 T cell receptor beta chains presented below share a single source sample, sequenced in a study of monozygotic twins with inflammatory bowel disease. TCRdb reprocessed the 5' RACE reads and reports one entry per CDR3 protein, with no DNA. This sample's table has some 150,000 distinct CDR3 sequences. The sequenced material came from blood. All receptors derive from a human donor with ulcerative colitis or Crohn's disease, or a healthy co-twin of an affected twin (not recorded which).

This chain joins TRBV28 and TRBJ2-7; TCRdb's D call, TRBD1, is unchecked because there is no DNA. The V gene's germline CDR1 is MDHEN and CDR2 SYDVKM. The CDR3 extends over 16 amino acids. The CDR3 is CASRPLPRTGTYEQYF.

The chain uses TRBV11-2 and TRBJ2-4; the TRBD1 assignment by TCRdb is unverifiable without DNA. The CDR3 is 16 amino acids. Germline-derived CDR1 and CDR2 are SGHAT and FQNNGV. The CDR3 spells CASRTDRALAKNIQYF. The full variable domain, its missing parts supplied by reference TRBV11-2 and TRBJ2-4, is EAGVAQSPRYKIIEKRQSVAFWCNPISGHATLYWYQQILGQGPKLLIQFQNNGVVDDSQLPKDRFSAERLKGVDSTLKIQPAKLEDSAVYLCASRTDRALAKNIQYFGAGTRLSVL.

The V gene is TRBV5-1, the J gene TRBJ1-4; TCRdb's D call of TRBD1 is untestable without DNA. This CDR3 region has 15 residues. Germline V gives CDR1 SGHRS, CDR2 YFSETQ. This CDR3 is CASSSRTGGNEKLFF.

This chain uses TRBV20-1 with TRBJ1-1; TCRdb selects TRBD1, and the lack of DNA leaves this call unchecked. The CDR3 runs 15 residues. CDR1 is DFQATT, CDR2 SNEGSKA, per germline (reference sequence). The CDR3 reads CSARRYRGRGTEAFF.

This chain joins TRBV30 and TRBJ2-1. CDR1 and CDR2 (germline): GTSNPN, SVGIG (reference sequence). The CDR3 runs to 13 residues. CDR3 residues: CAWSPGPYNEQFF.

V usage is TRBV5-4 and J usage is TRBJ2-1; TCRdb picks TRBD2, but there is no DNA to check that call. This CDR3 is 15 amino acids long. Per germline, CDR1 SGHNT and CDR2 YYREEE (reference sequence). The CDR3: CASSLGGTAYNEQFF.

V and J are TRBV7-2 and TRBJ2-2; the D gene TCRdb calls, TRBD1, cannot be checked with no DNA. This CDR3 has 15 residues. Germline V gene lookup returns CDR1 SGHTA and CDR2 FQGNSA. The CDR3 is CASSFGQERVGELFF. Combining the CDR3 with reference TRBV7-2 and TRBJ2-2 gives the whole variable domain GAGVSQSPSNKVTEKGKDVELRCDPISGHTALYWYRQSLGQGLEFLIYFQGNSAPDKSGLPSDRFSAERTGGSVSTLTIQRTQQEDSAVYLCASSFGQERVGELFFGEGSRLTVL.

The chain is built from TRBV12-3 or TRBV12-4 and TRBJ2-1; checking the TCRdb D call of TRBD1 is not possible without DNA. This CDR3 has 13 residues. The CDR3 here is CASSLRRIPGGMF.

V is TRBV20-1 and J is TRBJ2-7; the D call of TRBD2 rests on TCRdb alone, since no DNA is present to check it. CDR3 length equals 13 residues. CDR1 and CDR2 from the germline V gene are DFQATT and SNEGSKA (reference sequence). CDR3 loop: CSEKLAGTYEQYF.

The rearrangement uses TRBV6-2 or TRBV6-3 and TRBJ2-1; TCRdb indicates TRBD1, and absent DNA this call remains unverified. This CDR3 contains 15 residues. Germline-derived CDR1 and CDR2 are MNHEY and SVGEGT. This CDR3 is CASSPRGPPYNEQFF.

The chain joins TRBV20-1 to TRBJ2-1; TCRdb selects TRBD2, and the lack of DNA leaves this call unchecked. The CDR3 extends over 14 amino acids. CDR1 is DFQATT, CDR2 SNEGSKA, per germline (reference sequence). The CDR3 spells CSAPSGGSYNEQFF.

The chain combines TRBV7-2 with TRBJ2-1; lacking DNA, the TRBD2 call made by TCRdb goes unchecked. Germline lookup yields CDR1 SGHTA and CDR2 FQGNSA. The CDR3 length is 15 residues. CDR3: CASSLEGLAYNEQFF.

The chain employs TRBV5-1 and TRBJ2-2. The CDR3 length is 17 residues. The germline CDR1 and CDR2 sequences are SGHRS and YFSETQ. The CDR3 region is CASSPDISLANTGELFF.

The rearrangement joins TRBV7-2 to TRBJ1-4. This CDR3 spans 12 amino acids. Germline-derived CDR1 and CDR2 are SGHTA and FQGNSA. The CDR3 loop reads CASSHVNEKLFF.

The chain employs TRBV20-1 and TRBJ1-1. CDR3 length equals 14 residues. Looked up from germline, CDR1 is DFQATT and CDR2 is SNEGSKA (reference sequence). The CDR3 loop is CSARDPRWDTEAFF.

The chain carries TRBV10-3 and TRBJ1-2; the TCRdb D gene call, TRBD1, has no DNA to confirm it. The germline V gene encodes CDR1 ENHRY and CDR2 SYGVKD. The CDR3 consists of 16 residues. This CDR3 is CAISESWDRVSEGYTF.

The rearrangement links TRBV4-2 to TRBJ2-2; TCRdb's D call, TRBD2, is unchecked because there is no DNA. This CDR3 has 18 residues. Germline loops: CDR1 LGHNA, CDR2 YNFKEQ. CDR3 region: CASSQDAIGGEETGELFF.

This sequence joins TRBV12-3 or TRBV12-4 and TRBJ2-2. This CDR3 has 14 amino acids. CDR3 protein: CASSPIRANGELFF.

The chain recombines TRBV3-1 with TRBJ2-3. CDR3 length equals 14 residues. The germline gives CDR1 LGHDT, CDR2 YNNKEL (reference sequence). This CDR3 reads CASSRGSPTDTQYF.

The CDR3 region is CSARDRTLPSTDTQYF. V and J are TRBV29-1 and TRBJ2-3; TCRdb gives TRBD1 as the D gene, but with no DNA this cannot be confirmed. Looked up from germline, CDR1 is SQVTM and CDR2 is ANQGSEA. CDR3 length equals 16 residues.

The chain uses TRBV5-1 and TRBJ2-5. Per germline, CDR1 SGHRS and CDR2 YFSETQ. CDR3 length equals 14 residues. The CDR3 protein is CASSFGVFQETQYF.

The V call is TRBV20-1, the J call TRBJ2-7; as DNA is missing, the TRBD1 call by TCRdb cannot be tested. CDR1 and CDR2 (germline): DFQATT, SNEGSKA (reference sequence). There are 14 residues in the CDR3. CDR3 protein: CSATPPGDTYEQYF.

The chain employs TRBV5-1 and TRBJ2-4. The CDR3 covers 15 residues. The germline V gene encodes CDR1 SGHRS and CDR2 YFSETQ. This CDR3 reads CASSLGGITKNIQYF.

The chain joins TRBV28 to TRBJ1-2; TCRdb designates TRBD1, a call that cannot be tested without DNA. The CDR3 runs to 18 residues. The germline V gene has CDR1 MDHEN and CDR2 SYDVKM. CDR3 loop: CASSWSGYEGGSGYGYTF.